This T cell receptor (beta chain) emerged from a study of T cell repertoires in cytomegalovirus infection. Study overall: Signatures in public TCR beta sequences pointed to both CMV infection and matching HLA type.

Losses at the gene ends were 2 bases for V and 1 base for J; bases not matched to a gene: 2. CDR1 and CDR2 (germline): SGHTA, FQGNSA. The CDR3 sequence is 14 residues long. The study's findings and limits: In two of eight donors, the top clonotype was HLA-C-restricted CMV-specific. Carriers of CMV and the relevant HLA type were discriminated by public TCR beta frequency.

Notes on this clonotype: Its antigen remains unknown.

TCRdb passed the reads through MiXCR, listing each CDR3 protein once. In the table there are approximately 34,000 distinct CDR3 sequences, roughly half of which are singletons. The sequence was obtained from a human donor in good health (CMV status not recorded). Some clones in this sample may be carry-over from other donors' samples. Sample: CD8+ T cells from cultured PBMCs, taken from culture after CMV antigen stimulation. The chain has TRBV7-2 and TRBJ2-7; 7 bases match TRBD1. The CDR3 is CASSLLTGSYEQYF. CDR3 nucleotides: TGTGCCAGCAGCTTACTGACAGGGTCCTACGAGCAGTACTTC.